What follows are 15 T cell receptor beta chains derived from one specimen sequenced in a study of blood T cell repertoires in COVID-19 (dated by TCRdb to about 2020). The library was built by means of the immunoSEQ multiplex PCR assay. TCRdb took this table from immuneACCESS and kept in-frame rearrangements with V and J called. Such tables lack part of the clones; where checked against another copy, unresolved V genes explain under half of the gap, and the rest is unexplained. This sample holds tens of thousands of clones; around 89% were observed only once. 15% of the sample belongs to the ten largest clones. Source material: peripheral blood. Receptor source: a man in his 70s with active COVID-19.

The chain is built from TRBV27 and TRBJ2-7, with 9 bases aligning to TRBD1. The CDR3 sequence is 16 residues long. V shed 6 bases, J shed 4 bases, and the junction held 13 bases outside the gene matches. Germline CDR1 is MNHEY and CDR2 is SMNVEV (reference sequence). CDR3 bases: TGTGCCAGCAGCCTTATGGCACAGGGGGCAAGGTACGAGCAGTACTTC. Residues: CASSLMAQGARYEQYF.

The chain has TRBV10-1 and TRBJ2-5; tentatively, D is TRBD2 (7 bases). This CDR3 contains 14 residues. Germline V lookup: CDR1 WNHNN, CDR2 SYGVQD (reference sequence). V dropped 3 bases and J dropped 3 bases, with 11 bases sitting between them. The CDR3 bases are TGCGCCAGCAGTGACACAGGGAGGGAAGAGACCCAGTACTTC. Translated: CASSDTGREETQYF.

The V call is TRBV28, the J call TRBJ1-1, with TRBD1 matching 10 bases. Germline V gives CDR1 MDHEN, CDR2 SYDVKM. The CDR3 totals 14 residues. V gave up 4 bases and J gave up 3 bases; unmatched junction bases: 2. The CDR3 region has the DNA TGTGCCAGCAGTTCGACAGGGGGCCACACTGAAGCTTTCTTT. Its protein is CASSSTGGHTEAFF.

In DNA, the CDR3 is TGCGCCAGCAGCCAAGAGGGTGGGGCCGGCACAGATACGCAGTATTTT. Its translation is CASSQEGGAGTDTQYF. The chain links TRBV4-1 to TRBJ2-3; tentative D call: TRBD1 (5 bases). Trimming took off 0 bases at V and 1 base at J, with 11 bases between the two ends. CDR1 and CDR2 (germline): MGHRA, YSYEKL. CDR3 length: 16 residues.

The rearrangement joins TRBV7-2 to TRBJ2-6; D is possibly TRBD2 (5 bases). The CDR3 has 15 amino acids. The V gene's germline CDR1 is SGHTA and CDR2 FQGNSA. Deletions cut 6 bases from V and 1 base from J, with 10 bases between. The CDR3 reads CASRRGSSGANVLTF. In DNA, the CDR3 is TGTGCCAGCAGACGCGGGTCTTCTGGGGCCAACGTCCTGACTTTC.

The table lists this clone with a count of one. V and J are TRBV7-8 and TRBJ1-1; 11 positions agree with TRBD1. Germline V CDR1 and CDR2: SGHVS, FQNEAQ. The CDR3 consists of 15 residues. The V gene end was trimmed by 5 bases and the J gene end by 4 bases; junction bases not matched to a gene: 6. Written as DNA, the CDR3 is TGTGCCAGCAGCCGCCCGGGACAGGGGGTCACTGAAGCTTTCTTT. Translating it yields CASSRPGQGVTEAFF.

This chain connects TRBV10-3 to TRBJ1-4; weak D call: TRBD1 (5 bases). This CDR3 has 15 residues. The germline CDR1 and CDR2 sequences are ENHRY and SYGVKD. V dropped 3 bases and J dropped 11 bases, with 19 bases sitting between them. The CDR3 coding sequence is TGTGCCATCAGTGATTCTGTCCAGGGCTCGTGGAAACTGTTTTTT. It encodes CAISDSVQGSWKLFF.

The rearrangement links TRBV7-2 to TRBJ2-3; 15 bases line up with TRBD2. V shed 7 bases, J shed 0 bases, and the junction held 8 bases outside the gene matches. CDR3 length: 18 amino acids. Germline V gene lookup returns CDR1 SGHTA and CDR2 FQGNSA. The CDR3 DNA is TGTGCCAGCAAGCCCGGACTAGCGGGGGGGGGTAGCACAGATACGCAGTATTTT. Translating it yields CASKPGLAGGGSTDTQYF.

J is TRBJ2-1 and V is TRBV7-9; 9 nucleotides agree with TRBD2. CDR1 and CDR2 from the germline V gene are SEHNR and FQNEAQ (reference sequence). The V segment lost 4 bases and the J segment 2 bases; nucleotides outside the gene matches: 3. The CDR3 length is 15 residues. The CDR3 here is CASSSTSGTYNEQFF. The CDR3 coding sequence is TGTGCCAGCAGCTCGACTAGCGGAACCTACAATGAGCAGTTCTTC.

The chain employs TRBV19 and TRBJ1-1; TRBD1 is a possible D gene (6 bases). The CDR3 runs to 14 residues. Germline values: CDR1 LNHDA, CDR2 SQIVND (reference sequence). Between the trimmed V and J ends, which lost 6 bases and 1 base, there was a span of 12 bases. The DNA of the CDR3 is TGTGCCAGTAGGCGACAGGCCTCGAACACTGAAGCTTTCTTT. Amino acids: CASRRQASNTEAFF.

The V call is TRBV7-9, the J call TRBJ1-2; 8 bases agree with TRBD1. Looked up from germline, CDR1 is SEHNR and CDR2 is FQNEAQ (reference sequence). This CDR3 comprises 13 residues. The J segment lost 7 bases and the V segment lost 5 bases, leaving 6 bases of the junction unmatched. CDR3 region: CASSPRQGSGYTF. CDR3 nucleotide sequence: TGTGCCAGCAGCCCTAGACAGGGGAGTGGCTACACCTTC.

V and J are TRBV6-5 and TRBJ2-7; tentatively, D is TRBD1 (6 bases). The germline V gene encodes CDR1 MNHEY and CDR2 SVGAGI. V was pared by 6 bases and J by 1 base, with 10 bases between. This CDR3 is 13 amino acids long. Here the CDR3 DNA reads TGTGCCAGCAGCCGACAGGAATCCTACGAGCAGTACTTC. Translation gives CASSRQESYEQYF.

This chain joins TRBV4-1 and TRBJ2-1, with TRBD2 identical over 10 bases. The J segment lost 7 bases and the V segment lost 1 base, leaving 7 bases of the junction unmatched. The CDR3 extends over 16 amino acids. The V gene's germline CDR1 is MGHRA and CDR2 YSYEKL. The CDR3 is CASSQVPSGSVNEQFF. The CDR3 DNA is TGCGCCAGCAGCCAAGTTCCTAGCGGGAGTGTGAATGAGCAGTTCTTC.

The rearrangement uses TRBV11-2 and TRBJ2-5; 7 bases map to TRBD2. The ends lost 2 bases at V and 10 bases at J; junction bases unmatched: 13. CDR3 length: 15 amino acids. Germline V lookup: CDR1 SGHAT, CDR2 FQNNGV. The chain's CDR3 is CASSLNVGGGEDQYF. The CDR3 bases are TGTGCCAGCAGCTTAAACGTAGGCGGGGGAGAGGACCAGTACTTC.

V gene TRBV7-2 combines with J gene TRBJ1-6; 8 nucleotides line up with TRBD1. V shed 1 base and J 9 bases; nucleotides not matched to a gene: 5. This CDR3 contains 15 residues. Germline CDR1 reads SGHTA; CDR2 reads FQGNSA. DNA of the CDR3: TGTGCCAGCAGCTTAGGGAACAGGGGGGCTTCACCCCTCCACTTT. Translating it yields CASSLGNRGASPLHF.